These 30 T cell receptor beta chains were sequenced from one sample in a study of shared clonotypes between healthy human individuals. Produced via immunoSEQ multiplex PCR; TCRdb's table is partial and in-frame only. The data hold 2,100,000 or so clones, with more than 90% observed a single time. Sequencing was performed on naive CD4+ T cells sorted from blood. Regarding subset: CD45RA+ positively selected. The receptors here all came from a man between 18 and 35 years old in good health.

CDR3 bases: TGTGCCAGCAGTCCTAGCCTGGACTATGGCTACACCTTC. This encodes CASSPSLDYGYTF. The chain couples TRBV27 to TRBJ1-2; D is unclear. V dropped 5 bases and J dropped 3 bases, with 10 bases sitting between them. CDR1 is MNHEY, CDR2 SMNVEV, per germline (reference sequence). CDR3 length: 13 amino acids.

The CDR3 here is CASSGASTDTQYF. CDR3 in DNA: TGTGCCAGCAGCGGAGCTAGCACAGATACGCAGTATTTT. This sequence joins TRBV5-4 and TRBJ2-3; D unresolved. V shed 4 bases and J shed 0 bases, with 6 bases lying between them. The CDR3 is made up of 13 amino acids. CDR1 and CDR2 from the germline V gene are SGHNT and YYREEE (reference sequence).

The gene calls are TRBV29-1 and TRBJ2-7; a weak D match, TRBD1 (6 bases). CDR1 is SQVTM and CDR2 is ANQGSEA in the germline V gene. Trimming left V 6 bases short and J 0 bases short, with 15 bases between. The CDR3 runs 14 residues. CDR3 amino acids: CSVRPGDPSYEQYF. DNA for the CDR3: TGCAGCGTGCGGCCAGGGGATCCCTCCTACGAGCAGTACTTC.

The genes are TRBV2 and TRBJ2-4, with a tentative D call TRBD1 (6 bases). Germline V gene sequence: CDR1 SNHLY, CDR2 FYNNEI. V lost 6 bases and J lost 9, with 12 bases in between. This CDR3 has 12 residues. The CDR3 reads CASRQGQGIQYF. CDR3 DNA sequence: TGTGCCAGCAGACAGGGTCAGGGCATTCAGTACTTC.

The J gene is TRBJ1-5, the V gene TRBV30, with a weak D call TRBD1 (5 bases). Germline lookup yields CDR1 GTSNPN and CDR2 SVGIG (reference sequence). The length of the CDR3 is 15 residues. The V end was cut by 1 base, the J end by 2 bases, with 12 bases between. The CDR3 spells CAWSAGTVGNQPQHF. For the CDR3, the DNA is TGTGCCTGGAGTGCCGGGACGGTCGGCAATCAGCCCCAGCATTTT.

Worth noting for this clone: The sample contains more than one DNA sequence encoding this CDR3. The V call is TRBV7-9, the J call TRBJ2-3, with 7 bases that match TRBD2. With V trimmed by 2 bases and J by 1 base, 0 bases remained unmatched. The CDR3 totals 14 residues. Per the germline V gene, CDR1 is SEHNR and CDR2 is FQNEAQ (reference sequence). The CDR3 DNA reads TGTGCCAGCAGCTTAACTAGCGGCACAGATACGCAGTATTTT. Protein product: CASSLTSGTDTQYF.

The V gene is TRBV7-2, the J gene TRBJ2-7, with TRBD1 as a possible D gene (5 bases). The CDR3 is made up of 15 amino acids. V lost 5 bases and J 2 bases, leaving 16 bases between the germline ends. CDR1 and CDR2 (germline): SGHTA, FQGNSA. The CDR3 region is CASSPRDQGTYEQYF. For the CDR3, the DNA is TGTGCCAGCAGCCCCCGTGATCAGGGAACCTACGAGCAGTACTTC.

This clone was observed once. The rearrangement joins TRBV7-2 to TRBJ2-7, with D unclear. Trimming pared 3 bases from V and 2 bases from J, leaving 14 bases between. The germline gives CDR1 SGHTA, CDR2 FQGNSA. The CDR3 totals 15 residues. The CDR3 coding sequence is TGTGCCAGCAGCTTCCGCCCACAAGGGACCTACGAGCAGTACTTC. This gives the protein CASSFRPQGTYEQYF.

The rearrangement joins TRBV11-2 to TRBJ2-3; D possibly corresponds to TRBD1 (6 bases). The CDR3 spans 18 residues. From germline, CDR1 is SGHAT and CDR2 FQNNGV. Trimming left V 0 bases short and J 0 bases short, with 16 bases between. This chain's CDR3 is CASSLDGTMTSSTDTQYF. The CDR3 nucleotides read TGTGCCAGCAGCTTAGACGGGACAATGACTTCTAGCACAGATACGCAGTATTTT.

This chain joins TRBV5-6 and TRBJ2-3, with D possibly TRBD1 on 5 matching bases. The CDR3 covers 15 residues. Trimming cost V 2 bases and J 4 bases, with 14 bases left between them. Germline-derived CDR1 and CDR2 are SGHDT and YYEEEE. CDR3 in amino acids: CASSFDSKVADTQYF. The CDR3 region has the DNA TGTGCCAGCAGCTTTGACAGCAAGGTGGCAGATACGCAGTATTTT.

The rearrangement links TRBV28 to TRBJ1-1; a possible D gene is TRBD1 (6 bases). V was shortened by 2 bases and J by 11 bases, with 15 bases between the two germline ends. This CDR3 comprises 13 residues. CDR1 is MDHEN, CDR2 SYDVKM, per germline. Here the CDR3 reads CASSLADRGGAFF. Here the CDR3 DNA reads TGTGCCAGCAGTTTAGCCGATCGAGGGGGTGCTTTCTTT.

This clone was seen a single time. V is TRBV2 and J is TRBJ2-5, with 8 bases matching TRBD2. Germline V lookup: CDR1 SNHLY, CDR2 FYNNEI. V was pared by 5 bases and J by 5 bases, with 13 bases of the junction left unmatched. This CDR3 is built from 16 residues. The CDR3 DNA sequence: TGTGCCAGCAGTTCTCCCGGGGGGGGGCTGGCCGAGACCCAGTACTTC. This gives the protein CASSSPGGGLAETQYF.

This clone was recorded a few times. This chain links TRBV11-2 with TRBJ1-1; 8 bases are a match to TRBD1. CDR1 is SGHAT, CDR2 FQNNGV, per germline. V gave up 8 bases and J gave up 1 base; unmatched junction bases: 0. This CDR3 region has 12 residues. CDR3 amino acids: CASGTGNTEAFF. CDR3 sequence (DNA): TGTGCCAGCGGGACAGGGAACACTGAAGCTTTCTTT.

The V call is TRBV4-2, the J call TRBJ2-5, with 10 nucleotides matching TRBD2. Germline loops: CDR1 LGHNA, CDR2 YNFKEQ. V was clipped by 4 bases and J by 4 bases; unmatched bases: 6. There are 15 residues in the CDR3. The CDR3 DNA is TGTGCCAGCAGCCCAGGGGTAGCGGGGGGAGAGACCCAGTACTTC. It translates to CASSPGVAGGETQYF.

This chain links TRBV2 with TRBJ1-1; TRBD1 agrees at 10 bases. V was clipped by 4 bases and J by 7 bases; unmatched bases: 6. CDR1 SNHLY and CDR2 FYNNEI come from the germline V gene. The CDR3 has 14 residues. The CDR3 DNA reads TGTGCCAGCAGTGGACAGGGGGCGATCGGTGAAGCTTTCTTT. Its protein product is CASSGQGAIGEAFF.

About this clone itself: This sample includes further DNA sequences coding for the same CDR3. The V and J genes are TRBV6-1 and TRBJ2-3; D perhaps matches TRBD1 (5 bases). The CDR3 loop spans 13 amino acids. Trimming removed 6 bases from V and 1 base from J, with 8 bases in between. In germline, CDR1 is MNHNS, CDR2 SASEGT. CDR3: CASRGRGTDTQYF. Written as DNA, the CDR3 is TGTGCCAGCAGGGGGCGCGGCACAGATACGCAGTATTTT.

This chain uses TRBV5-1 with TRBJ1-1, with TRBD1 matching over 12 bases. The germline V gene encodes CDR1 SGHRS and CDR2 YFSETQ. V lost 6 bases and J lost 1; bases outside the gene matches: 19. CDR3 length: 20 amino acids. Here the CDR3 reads CASKGRGQGAFVRPNTEAFF. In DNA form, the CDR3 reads TGCGCCAGCAAGGGTAGGGGACAGGGGGCGTTTGTCCGCCCGAACACTGAAGCTTTCTTT.

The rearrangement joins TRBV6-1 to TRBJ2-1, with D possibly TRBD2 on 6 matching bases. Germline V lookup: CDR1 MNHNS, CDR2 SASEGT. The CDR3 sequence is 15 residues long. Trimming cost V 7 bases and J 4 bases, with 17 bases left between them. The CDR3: CASIKGSGEYNEQFF. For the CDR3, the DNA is TGTGCCAGCATAAAAGGGTCGGGGGAGTACAATGAGCAGTTCTTC.

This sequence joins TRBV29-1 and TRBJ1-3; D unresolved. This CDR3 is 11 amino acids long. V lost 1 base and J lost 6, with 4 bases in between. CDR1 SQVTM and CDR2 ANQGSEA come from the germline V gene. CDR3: CSVEAENTIYF. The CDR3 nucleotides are TGCAGCGTTGAAGCTGAAAACACCATATATTTT.

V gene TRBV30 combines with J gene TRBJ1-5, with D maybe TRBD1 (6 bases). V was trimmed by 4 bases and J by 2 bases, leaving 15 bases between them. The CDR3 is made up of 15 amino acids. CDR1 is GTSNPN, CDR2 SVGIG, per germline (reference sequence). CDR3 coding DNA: TGTGCCTGGAATCTGGGGGCGCGGGGCAATCAGCCCCAGCATTTT. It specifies CAWNLGARGNQPQHF. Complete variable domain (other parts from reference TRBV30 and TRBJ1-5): SQTIHQWPATLVQPVGSPLSLECTVEGTSNPNLYWYRQAAGRGLQLLFYSVGIGQISSEVPQNLSASRPQDRQFILSSKKLLLSDSGFYLCAWNLGARGNQPQHFGDGTRLSIL.

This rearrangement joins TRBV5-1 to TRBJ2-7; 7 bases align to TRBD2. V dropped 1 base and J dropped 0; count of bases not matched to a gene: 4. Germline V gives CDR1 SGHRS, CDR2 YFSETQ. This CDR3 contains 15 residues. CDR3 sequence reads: CASSLNRGGSYEQYF. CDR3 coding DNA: TGCGCCAGCAGCTTGAATCGCGGGGGCTCCTACGAGCAGTACTTC.

DNA of the CDR3: TGTGCCAGCAGCAACCCGTACGGGGTCGGACACGAGCAGTACTTC. This gives the protein CASSNPYGVGHEQYF. The rearrangement joins TRBV21-1 to TRBJ2-7; the table names TRBD2, a call not compared with the DNA. TRBV21-1 counts as a pseudogene. The CDR3 runs 15 residues.

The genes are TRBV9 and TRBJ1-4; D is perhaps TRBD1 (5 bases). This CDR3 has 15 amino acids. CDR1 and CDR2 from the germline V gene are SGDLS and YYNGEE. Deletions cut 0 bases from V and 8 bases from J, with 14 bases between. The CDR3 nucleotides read TGTGCCAGCAGCGTAGCCCCAGGGAAAAGCGAAAAACTGTTTTTT. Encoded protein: CASSVAPGKSEKLFF.

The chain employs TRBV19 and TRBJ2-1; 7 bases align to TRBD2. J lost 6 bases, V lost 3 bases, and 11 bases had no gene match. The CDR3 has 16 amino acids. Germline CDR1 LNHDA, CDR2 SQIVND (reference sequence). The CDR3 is CASSIQGLSKPNEQFF. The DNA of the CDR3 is TGTGCCAGTAGTATTCAGGGACTATCCAAGCCCAATGAGCAGTTCTTC.

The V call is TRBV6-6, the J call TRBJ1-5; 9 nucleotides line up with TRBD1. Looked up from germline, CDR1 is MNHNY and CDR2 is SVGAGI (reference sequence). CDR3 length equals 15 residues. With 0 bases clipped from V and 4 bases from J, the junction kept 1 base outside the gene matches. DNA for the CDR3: TGTGCCAGCAGTTACTCCGGACAGGGGAATCAGCCCCAGCATTTT. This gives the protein CASSYSGQGNQPQHF.

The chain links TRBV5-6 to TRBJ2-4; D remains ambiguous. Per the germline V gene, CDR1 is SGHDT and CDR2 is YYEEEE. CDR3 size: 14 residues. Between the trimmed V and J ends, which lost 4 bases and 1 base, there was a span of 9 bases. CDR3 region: CASSPGWAKNIQYF. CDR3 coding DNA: TGTGCCAGCAGCCCCGGGTGGGCCAAAAACATTCAGTACTTC.

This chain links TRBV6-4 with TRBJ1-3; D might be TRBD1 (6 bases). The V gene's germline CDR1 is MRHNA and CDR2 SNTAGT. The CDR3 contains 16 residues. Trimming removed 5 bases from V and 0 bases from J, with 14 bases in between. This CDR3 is CASSIRDIASGNTIYF. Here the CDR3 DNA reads TGTGCCAGCAGTATCCGGGACATAGCCTCTGGAAACACCATATATTTT.

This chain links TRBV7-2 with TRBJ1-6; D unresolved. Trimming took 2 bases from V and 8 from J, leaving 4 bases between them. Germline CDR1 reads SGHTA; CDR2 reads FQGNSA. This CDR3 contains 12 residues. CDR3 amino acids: CASSLMDSPLHF. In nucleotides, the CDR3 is TGTGCCAGCAGCTTAATGGATTCACCCCTCCACTTT. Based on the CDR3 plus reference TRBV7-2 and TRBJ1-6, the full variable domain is GAGVSQSPSNKVTEKGKDVELRCDPISGHTALYWYRQSLGQGLEFLIYFQGNSAPDKSGLPSDRFSAERTGGSVSTLTIQRTQQEDSAVYLCASSLMDSPLHFGNGTRLTVT.

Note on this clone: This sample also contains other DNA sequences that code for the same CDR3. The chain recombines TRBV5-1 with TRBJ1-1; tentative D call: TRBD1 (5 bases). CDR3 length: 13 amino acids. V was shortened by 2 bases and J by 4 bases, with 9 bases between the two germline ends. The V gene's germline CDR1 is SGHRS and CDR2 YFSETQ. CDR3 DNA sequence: TGCGCCAGCAGCTTCTTGGGGGGCACTGAAGCTTTCTTT. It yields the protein CASSFLGGTEAFF.

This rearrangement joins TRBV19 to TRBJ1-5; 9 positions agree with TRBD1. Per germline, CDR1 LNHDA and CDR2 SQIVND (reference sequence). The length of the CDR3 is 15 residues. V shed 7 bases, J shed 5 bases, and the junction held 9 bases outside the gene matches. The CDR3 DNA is TGTGCCAGTAAGATGGGGACAGGGTTGTATCAGCCCCAGCATTTT. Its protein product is CASKMGTGLYQPQHF.